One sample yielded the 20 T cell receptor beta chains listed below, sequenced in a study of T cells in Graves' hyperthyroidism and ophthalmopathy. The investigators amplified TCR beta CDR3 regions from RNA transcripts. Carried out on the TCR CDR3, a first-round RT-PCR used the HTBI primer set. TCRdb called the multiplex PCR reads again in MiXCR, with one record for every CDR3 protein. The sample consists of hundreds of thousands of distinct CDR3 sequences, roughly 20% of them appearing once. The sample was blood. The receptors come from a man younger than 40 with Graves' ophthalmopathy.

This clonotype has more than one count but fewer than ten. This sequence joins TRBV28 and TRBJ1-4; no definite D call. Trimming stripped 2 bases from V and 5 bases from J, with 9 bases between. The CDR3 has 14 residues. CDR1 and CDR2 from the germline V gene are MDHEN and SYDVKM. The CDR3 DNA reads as TGTGCCAGCAGTTTAAGTTCGGGAAATGAAAAACTGTTTTTT. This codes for CASSLSSGNEKLFF.

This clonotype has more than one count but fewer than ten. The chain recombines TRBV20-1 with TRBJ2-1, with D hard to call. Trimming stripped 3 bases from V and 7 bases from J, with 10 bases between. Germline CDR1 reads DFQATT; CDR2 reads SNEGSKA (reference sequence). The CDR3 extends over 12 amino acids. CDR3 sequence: CSARDLQNEQFF. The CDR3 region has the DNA TGCAGTGCTAGGGACCTGCAAAATGAGCAGTTCTTC.

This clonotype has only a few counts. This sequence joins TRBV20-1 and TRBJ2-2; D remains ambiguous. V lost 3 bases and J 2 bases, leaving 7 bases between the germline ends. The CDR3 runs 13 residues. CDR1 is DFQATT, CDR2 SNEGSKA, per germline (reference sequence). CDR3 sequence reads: CSASWSNTGELFF. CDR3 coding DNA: TGCAGTGCTAGTTGGTCTAACACCGGGGAGCTGTTTTTT.

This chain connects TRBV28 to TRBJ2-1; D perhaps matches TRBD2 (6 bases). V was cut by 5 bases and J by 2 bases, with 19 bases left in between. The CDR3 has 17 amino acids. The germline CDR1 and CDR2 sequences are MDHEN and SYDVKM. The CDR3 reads CASSHHRPGLPYNEQFF. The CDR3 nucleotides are TGTGCCAGCAGTCACCATAGGCCGGGACTTCCCTACAATGAGCAGTTCTTC.

The CDR3 region is CAIKTGSTDTQYF. The CDR3 bases are TGTGCCATCAAGACAGGTAGCACAGATACGCAGTATTTT. The chain uses TRBV28 and TRBJ2-3; tentatively, D is TRBD1 (6 bases). The germline CDR1 and CDR2 sequences are MDHEN and SYDVKM. The CDR3 has 13 amino acids. The germline V and J ends were trimmed by 10 bases and 0 bases, with 11 bases remaining between them.

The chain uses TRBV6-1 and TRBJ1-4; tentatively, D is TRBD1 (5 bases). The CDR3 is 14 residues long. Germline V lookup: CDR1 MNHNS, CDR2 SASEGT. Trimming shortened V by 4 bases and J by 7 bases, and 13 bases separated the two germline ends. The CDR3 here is CASSGWQGGEKLFF. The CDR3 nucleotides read TGTGCCAGCAGTGGGTGGCAGGGTGGTGAAAAACTGTTTTTT.

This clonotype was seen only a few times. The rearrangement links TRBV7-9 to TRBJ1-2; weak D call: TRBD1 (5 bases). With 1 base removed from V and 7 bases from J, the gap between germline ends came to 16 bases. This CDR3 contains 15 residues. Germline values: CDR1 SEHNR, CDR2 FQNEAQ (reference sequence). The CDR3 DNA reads TGTGCCAGCAGCTTAGGCCTCCCCGGGGCTGGTGGCTACACCTTC. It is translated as CASSLGLPGAGGYTF.

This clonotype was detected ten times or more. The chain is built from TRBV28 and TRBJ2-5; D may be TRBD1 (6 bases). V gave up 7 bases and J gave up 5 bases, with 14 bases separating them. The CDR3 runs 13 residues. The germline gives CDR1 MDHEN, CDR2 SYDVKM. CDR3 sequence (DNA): TGTGCCAGCATTGGGGGCGGGTTGGAGACCCAGTACTTC. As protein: CASIGGGLETQYF. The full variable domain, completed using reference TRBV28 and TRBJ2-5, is DVKVTQSSRYLVKRTGEKVFLECVQDMDHENMFWYRQDPGLGLRLIYFSYDVKMKEKGDIPEGYSVSREKKERFSLILESASTNQTSMYLCASIGGGLETQYFGPGTRLLVL.

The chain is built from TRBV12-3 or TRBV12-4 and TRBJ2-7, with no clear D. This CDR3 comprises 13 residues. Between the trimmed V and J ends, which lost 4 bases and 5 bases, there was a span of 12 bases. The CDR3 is CASSSDGTHEQYF. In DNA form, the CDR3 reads TGTGCCAGCAGTTCCGACGGAACCCACGAGCAGTACTTC.

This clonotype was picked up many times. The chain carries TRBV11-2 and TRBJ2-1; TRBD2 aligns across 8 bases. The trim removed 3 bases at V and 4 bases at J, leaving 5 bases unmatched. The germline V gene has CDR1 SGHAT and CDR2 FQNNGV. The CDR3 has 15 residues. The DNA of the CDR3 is TGTGCCAGCAGCTTCACTAGCGGCCTATACAATGAGCAGTTCTTC. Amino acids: CASSFTSGLYNEQFF.

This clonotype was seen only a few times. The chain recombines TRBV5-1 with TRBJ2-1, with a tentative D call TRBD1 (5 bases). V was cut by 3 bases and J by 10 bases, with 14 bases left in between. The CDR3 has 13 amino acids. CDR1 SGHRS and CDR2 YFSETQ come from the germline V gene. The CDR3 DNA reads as TGCGCCAGCAGCTGGACACCAGGCCGGGAGCAGTTCTTC. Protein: CASSWTPGREQFF.

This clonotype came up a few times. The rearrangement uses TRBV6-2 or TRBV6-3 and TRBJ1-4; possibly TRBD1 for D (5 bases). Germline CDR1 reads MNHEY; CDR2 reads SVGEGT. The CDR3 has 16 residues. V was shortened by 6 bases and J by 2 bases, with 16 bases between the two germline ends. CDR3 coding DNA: TGTGCCAGCAGACACACGGGGCGGCAGACTAATGAAAAACTGTTTTTT. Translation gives CASRHTGRQTNEKLFF.

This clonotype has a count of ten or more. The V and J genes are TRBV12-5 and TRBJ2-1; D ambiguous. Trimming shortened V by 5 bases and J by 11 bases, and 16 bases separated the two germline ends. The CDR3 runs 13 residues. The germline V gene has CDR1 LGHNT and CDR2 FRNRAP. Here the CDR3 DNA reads TGTGCTAGTGGTCCGTCCGGGCCTCCCCAGCAGTTCTTC. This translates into CASGPSGPPQQFF.

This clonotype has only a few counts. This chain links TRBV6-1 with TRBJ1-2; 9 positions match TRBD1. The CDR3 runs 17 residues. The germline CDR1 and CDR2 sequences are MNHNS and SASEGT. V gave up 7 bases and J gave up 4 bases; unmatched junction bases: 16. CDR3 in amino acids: CASKPPTGDRAGYGYTF. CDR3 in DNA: TGTGCCAGCAAACCACCGACGGGGGACAGGGCTGGCTATGGCTACACCTTC.

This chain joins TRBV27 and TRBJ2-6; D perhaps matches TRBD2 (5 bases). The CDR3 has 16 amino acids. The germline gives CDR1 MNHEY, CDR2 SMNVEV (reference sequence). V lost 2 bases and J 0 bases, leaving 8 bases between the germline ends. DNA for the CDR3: TGTGCCAGCAGTTTAACGGGATACTCTGGGGCCAACGTCCTGACTTTC. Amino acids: CASSLTGYSGANVLTF.

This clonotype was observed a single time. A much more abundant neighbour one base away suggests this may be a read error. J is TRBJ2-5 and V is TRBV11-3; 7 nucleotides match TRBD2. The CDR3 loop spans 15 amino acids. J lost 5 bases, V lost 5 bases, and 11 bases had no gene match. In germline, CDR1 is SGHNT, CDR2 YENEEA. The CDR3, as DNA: TGTGCCAGCAGCCCTGGCGGGAGCTCTTCCGAGACCCAGTACTTC. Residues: CASSPGGSSSETQYF.

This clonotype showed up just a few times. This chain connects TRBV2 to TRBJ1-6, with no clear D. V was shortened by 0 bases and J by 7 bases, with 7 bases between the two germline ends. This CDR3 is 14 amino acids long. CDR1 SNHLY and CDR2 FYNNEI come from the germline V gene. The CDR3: CASSEASPNSPLHF. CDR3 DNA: TGTGCCAGCAGTGAAGCGAGCCCAAATTCACCCCTCCACTTT.

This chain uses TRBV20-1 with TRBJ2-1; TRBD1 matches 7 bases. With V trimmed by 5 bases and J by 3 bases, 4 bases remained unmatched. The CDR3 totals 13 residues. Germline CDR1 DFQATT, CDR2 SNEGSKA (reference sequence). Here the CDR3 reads CSAFGTDYNEQFF. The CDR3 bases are TGCAGTGCTTTTGGGACAGACTACAATGAGCAGTTCTTC.

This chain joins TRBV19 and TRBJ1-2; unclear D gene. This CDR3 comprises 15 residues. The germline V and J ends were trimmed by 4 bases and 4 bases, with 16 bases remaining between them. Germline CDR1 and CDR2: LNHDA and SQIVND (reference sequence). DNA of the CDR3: TGTGCCAGTAGTACGGGAACACTTCTGGCCTATGGCTACACCTTC. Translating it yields CASSTGTLLAYGYTF.

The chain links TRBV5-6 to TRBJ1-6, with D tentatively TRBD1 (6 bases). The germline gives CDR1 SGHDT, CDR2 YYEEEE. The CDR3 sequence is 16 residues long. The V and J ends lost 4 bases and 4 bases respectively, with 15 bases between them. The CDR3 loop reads CASSPRGGRYNSPLHF. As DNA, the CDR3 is TGTGCCAGCAGCCCACGTGGGGGCAGGTATAATTCACCCCTCCACTTT.